The clone carrying this TCR beta chain was seen many times. As yet, its antigen is unknown. These data originate in a study of T-cell memory formation after mild COVID-19. Study background: TCR clusters showed largely donor specificity. Study-wide results and limits: Cross-reactive memory appears to have joined, as suggested by some responding clones showing up in pre-infection memory. Specificity for SARS-CoV-2 was not confirmed among the second-wave clones peaking on day 37.

TCRdb redid the calling of the 5' RACE reads with MiXCR, one entry per CDR3 protein. Here the sample spans a few hundred thousand distinct CDR3 sequences, 16% being singletons. What was sequenced was PBMCs or a T cell subset sorted from them (not recorded which). The sequence was obtained from a young man who had mild COVID-19 (a few samples of this study predate the infection). Cell type and time point are not known.

The CDR3 is CSVAVMNTEAFF. The CDR3 DNA follows: TGCAGCGTCGCAGTTATGAACACTGAAGCTTTCTTT. The chain couples TRBV29-1 to TRBJ1-1, with unresolved D. CDR1 and CDR2 from the germline V gene are SQVTM and ANQGSEA. V gave up 6 bases and J gave up 0 bases, with 8 bases separating them. This CDR3 is built from 12 residues. The full variable domain, its missing parts supplied by reference TRBV29-1 and TRBJ1-1, is SAVISQKPSRDICQRGTSLTIQCQVDSQVTMMFWYRQQPGQSLTLIATANQGSEATYESGFVIDKFPISRPNLTFSTLTVSNMSPEDSSIYLCSVAVMNTEAFFGQGTRLTVV.